This TCR beta chain was recovered during a study of T cell changes during pregnancy in multiple sclerosis. Here immunoSEQ multiplex PCR was the method, and the copy in TCRdb shows in-frame clones only, minus some. The sample lists tens of thousands of clones, roughly 95% occurring once. The CDR3 length is 16 residues. Germline lookup yields CDR1 MDHEN and CDR2 SYDVKM. Trimming took 3 bases from V and 4 from J, leaving 15 bases between them. Sequenced material: peripheral blood, taken in the third trimester of pregnancy. The sequence came from a female donor in good health, enrolled as a control in a pregnancy study. The chain recombines TRBV28 with TRBJ2-2, with D tentatively TRBD1 (6 bases). CDR3: CASSFPVDRSTGELFF. The DNA of the CDR3 is TGTGCCAGCAGTTTCCCCGTCGACAGGTCCACCGGGGAGCTGTTTTTT. The full variable domain, rest sourced from reference TRBV28 and TRBJ2-2, is DVKVTQSSRYLVKRTGEKVFLECVQDMDHENMFWYRQDPGLGLRLIYFSYDVKMKEKGDIPEGYSVSREKKERFSLILESASTNQTSMYLCASSFPVDRSTGELFFGEGSRLTVL.